Listed here are 6 T cell receptor beta chains from one sample, sequenced in a study of control samples from healthy donors and cancer patients. Generated by immunoSEQ multiplex PCR, the TCRdb table keeps only in-frame clones and is missing some. The sample shows tens of thousands of clones, roughly nine tenths of them seen only once. Sequencing was done on a sample of PBMCs. These receptors all come from a man aged 45 to 65 with lung cancer.

The gene calls are TRBV5-4 and TRBJ2-3; 10 nucleotides agree with TRBD2. Germline V gives CDR1 SGHNT, CDR2 YYREEE (reference sequence). The CDR3 is 16 amino acids. Trimming cost V 2 bases and J 4 bases; bases outside gene matches: 7. The CDR3, as DNA: TGTGCCAGCAGCTTACAGCGGGGGGGCCCCCCAGATACGCAGTATTTT. Translating it yields CASSLQRGGPPDTQYF. Full variable domain (remainder filled in from reference TRBV5-4 and TRBJ2-3): ETGVTQSPTHLIKTRGQQVTLRCSSQSGHNTVSWYQQALGQGPQFIFQYYREEENGRGNFPPRFSGLQFPNYSSELNVNALELDDSALYLCASSLQRGGPPDTQYFGPGTRLTVL.

This chain connects TRBV30 to TRBJ2-7; 7 bases align to TRBD1. J gave up 2 bases and V 5 bases, and 6 bases lay outside the gene matches. Germline CDR1 reads GTSNPN; CDR2 reads SVGIG (reference sequence). This CDR3 spans 13 amino acids. CDR3: CAWARQGAYEQYF. Here the CDR3 DNA reads TGTGCCTGGGCCCGACAGGGAGCCTACGAGCAGTACTTC.

V gene TRBV27 combines with J gene TRBJ2-7; 7 bases map to TRBD1. The CDR3 contains 18 residues. Unmatched junction bases numbered 12, after V lost 1 base and J lost 0 bases. Germline-derived CDR1 and CDR2 are MNHEY and SMNVEV (reference sequence). The CDR3 bases are TGTGCCAGCAGTTTATACGGGGTGGAGTGGACAGGCTCCTACGAGCAGTACTTC. This encodes CASSLYGVEWTGSYEQYF.

The rearrangement uses TRBV5-6 and TRBJ2-5; 8 bases are a match to TRBD1. The CDR3 runs to 17 residues. The V and J ends lost 1 base and 4 bases, in that order; junction bases with no gene match: 12. In germline, CDR1 is SGHDT, CDR2 YYEEEE. The CDR3 is CASSLLILDRVIETQYF. As DNA, the CDR3 is TGTGCCAGCAGCTTGCTTATTTTGGACAGGGTGATAGAGACCCAGTACTTC. Combining the CDR3 with reference TRBV5-6 and TRBJ2-5 gives the whole variable domain DAGVTQSPTHLIKTRGQQVTLRCSPKSGHDTVSWYQQALGQGPQFIFQYYEEEERQRGNFPDRFSGHQFPNYSSELNVNALLLGDSALYLCASSLLILDRVIETQYFGPGTRLLVL.

The chain couples TRBV24-1 to TRBJ2-3; TRBD1 aligns across 7 bases. CDR1 is KGHDR, CDR2 SFDVKD, per germline. This CDR3 is built from 15 residues. V lost 3 bases, J lost 1 base, and 3 bases stayed unmatched. The CDR3 sequence: CATSDRQGGTDTQYF. The CDR3 region has the DNA TGTGCCACCAGTGATAGGCAGGGGGGCACAGATACGCAGTATTTT.

The chain carries TRBV9 and TRBJ2-1, with 9 bases that match TRBD2. Germline values: CDR1 SGDLS, CDR2 YYNGEE. CDR3 length: 17 amino acids. V lost 2 bases and J lost 6; bases outside the gene matches: 12. DNA for the CDR3: TGTGCCAGCAGCGTCCTTTTTGGCGGGGGGGCGGTCAATGAGCAGTTCTTC. Encoded protein: CASSVLFGGGAVNEQFF.